This record concerns one TCR beta chain sequence. Its specific antigen is unknown. It has no much larger one-base neighbor in the sample; base qualities were not kept. Donors were a few dozen systemically healthy Caucasian individuals from Russia aged roughly 6 to 95 years. Ten milliliters of peripheral blood were drawn from each donor into EDTA-treated Vacutainer tubes. Ficoll-Paque density-gradient centrifugation was used to isolate PBMCs, with at least 6.5 million per sample. Total RNA, at least 5 micrograms per sample, was extracted from PBMCs with Trizol reagent. Naive CD45RAhigh/CD27high T cell percentages were measured by flow cytometry on a PBMC aliquot from every donor. The receptor library was made with 5' RACE. For sequencing, an Illumina HiSeq 2500 was employed. The second PCR ran for roughly 7 to 12 cycles and used a J-beta primer mix along with a sample-barcoded 5' primer. A template-switch 5' adaptor carrying 12 random nucleotides introduced a unique molecular identifier onto each TCR beta cDNA molecule. At least 2.5 million CDR3-containing paired-end reads were obtained from each sample. The Mint cDNA synthesis kit, primed by a TRBC-specific oligonucleotide, was used to synthesize first-strand cDNA from all RNA. Following uracil-DNA glycosylase treatment, all cDNA underwent a first 18-cycle PCR with the universal primers M1SS and BC2_uni_R. Per the original workflow: For normalization, 1 million high-quality reads, each with a distinct molecular identifier, were randomly selected from each sample. Instead of being binned into consensus sequences, reads with shared molecular identifiers were discarded. MiTCR, with a Q25 quality threshold and the strictest error-elimination algorithm, was used for CDR3 identification, clonotype clustering and error correction. A nonparametric unseen species model with Euler transformation was used to estimate a lower bound on total TCR beta diversity. TCRdb reprocessed the public reads (quality trimming at Q25 with fastp, clone calling with MiXCR) and kept in-frame beta chains. Rows matching on CDR3 protein sequence are summarized as one entry with the most common DNA and genes. The V and J calls were not made by the authors but by TCRdb's processing. A total of a few hundred thousand distinct CDR3 sequences appear in this sample, 45% to 60% of them only once. The leading ten clones occupy around 53% of the sample.

This sample stems from a study of blood T cells in healthy people across ages (dated by TCRdb to 2013 to 2016). Context from the whole study: In model experiments, template switching captured roughly one uniquely barcoded TCR beta cDNA molecule for every two T cells. To track age-related changes in TCR beta repertoire diversity, the study relied on deep sequencing normalized with unique cDNA molecular identifiers. Four age groups were formed from the donors: young (average roughly 15 years), middle-aged (just under 40), aged (around 68) and long-lived (about 75). Donors of different ages were randomly distributed across sequencing lanes to avoid experimental bias. Using the same blood draw, the study looked at two additional independent replicas of 1 million unique cDNA reads for two donors, one aged 18 to 29 and the other aged 80 or older. The study at large found these results: Compared with the aged group, the long-lived group had more naive CD4+ T cells, fewer expanded clones and increased TCR diversity, suggesting age selection. Estimates of total diversity based on one million sequenced T cells were regarded as lower bounds and as underestimates. Observed TCR beta diversity per million T cells fell roughly linearly with age, and a significant reduction was already apparent by age around 39. Because donor CMV infection status was unknown, age-related changes in expanded clonotypes were potentially confounded. The percentage of naive T cells measured by flow cytometry correlated strongly with observed TCR beta diversity. Since profiling was done on bulk unsorted PBMCs, naive and antigen-experienced compartments could not be conclusively compared.

The germline V gene (reference sequence) supplies CDR1 LGHDT and CDR2 YNNKEL. The CDR3 runs 13 amino acids, cysteine and phenylalanine included. Only CDR3 DNA remains: 39 bases, in frame from the first base. Cut back by 2 bases and 6 bases, the V and J ends lie 9 bases apart. The TCR sequence derives from a man in his 60s in good health. The sample comprised blood. The chain employs TRBV3-1 and TRBJ2-3, with no confidently assigned D gene. The CDR3 here reads CASSQFLKDTQYF. The DNA reads TGTGCCAGCAGCCAATTTCTAAAGGATACGCAGTATTTT.